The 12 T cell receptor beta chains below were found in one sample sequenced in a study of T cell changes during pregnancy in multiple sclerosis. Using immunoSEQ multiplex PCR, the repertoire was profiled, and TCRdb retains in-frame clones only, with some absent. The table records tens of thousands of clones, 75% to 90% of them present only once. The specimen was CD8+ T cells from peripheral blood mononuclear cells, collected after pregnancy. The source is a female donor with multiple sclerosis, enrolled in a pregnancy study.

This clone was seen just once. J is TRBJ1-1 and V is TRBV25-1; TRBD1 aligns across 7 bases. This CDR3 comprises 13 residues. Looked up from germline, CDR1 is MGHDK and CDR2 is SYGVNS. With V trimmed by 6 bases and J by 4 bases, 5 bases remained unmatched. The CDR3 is CASRNRGGTEAFF. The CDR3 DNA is TGTGCCAGCAGGAACAGGGGCGGCACTGAAGCTTTCTTT.

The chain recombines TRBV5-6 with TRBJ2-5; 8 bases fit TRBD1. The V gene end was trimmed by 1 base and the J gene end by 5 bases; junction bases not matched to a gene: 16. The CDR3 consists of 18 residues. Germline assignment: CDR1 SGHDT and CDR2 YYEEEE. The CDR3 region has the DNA TGTGCCAGCAGCTTGCTAAATTCGGCCAGGGGGCCGAGGGAGACCCAGTACTTC. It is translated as CASSLLNSARGPRETQYF.

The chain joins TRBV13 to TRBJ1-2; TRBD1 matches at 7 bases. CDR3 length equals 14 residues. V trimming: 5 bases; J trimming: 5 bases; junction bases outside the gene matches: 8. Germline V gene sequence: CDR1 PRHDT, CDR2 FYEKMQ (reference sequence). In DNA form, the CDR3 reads TGTGCCAGCAGCGGAAGAGAGGGGGCGTATGGCTACACCTTC. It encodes CASSGREGAYGYTF.

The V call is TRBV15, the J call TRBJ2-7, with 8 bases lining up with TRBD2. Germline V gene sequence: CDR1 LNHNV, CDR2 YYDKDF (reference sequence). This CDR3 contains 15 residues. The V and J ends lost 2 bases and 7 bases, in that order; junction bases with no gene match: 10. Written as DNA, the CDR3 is TGTGCCACCAGCAGACCACCGGGGGGGGGAGTAGAGCAGTACTTC. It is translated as CATSRPPGGGVEQYF.

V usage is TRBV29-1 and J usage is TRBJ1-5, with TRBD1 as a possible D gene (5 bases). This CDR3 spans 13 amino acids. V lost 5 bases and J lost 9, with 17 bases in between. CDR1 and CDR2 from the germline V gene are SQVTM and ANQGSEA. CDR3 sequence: CSVNQGDGGPQHF. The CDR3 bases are TGCAGCGTTAACCAGGGCGACGGGGGGCCCCAGCATTTT.

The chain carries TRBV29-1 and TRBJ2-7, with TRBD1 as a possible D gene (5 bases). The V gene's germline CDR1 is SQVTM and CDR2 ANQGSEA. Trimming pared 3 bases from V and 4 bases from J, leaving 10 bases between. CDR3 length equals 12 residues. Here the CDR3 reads CSVEKGRYEQYF. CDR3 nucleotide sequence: TGCAGCGTTGAGAAGGGGCGTTACGAGCAGTACTTC.

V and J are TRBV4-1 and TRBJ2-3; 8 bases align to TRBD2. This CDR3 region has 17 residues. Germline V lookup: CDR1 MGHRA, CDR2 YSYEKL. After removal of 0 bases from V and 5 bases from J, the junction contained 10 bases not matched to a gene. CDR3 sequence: CASSQDGAGGRVDTQYF. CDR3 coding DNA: TGCGCCAGCAGCCAAGACGGGGCGGGGGGCCGGGTAGATACGCAGTATTTT.

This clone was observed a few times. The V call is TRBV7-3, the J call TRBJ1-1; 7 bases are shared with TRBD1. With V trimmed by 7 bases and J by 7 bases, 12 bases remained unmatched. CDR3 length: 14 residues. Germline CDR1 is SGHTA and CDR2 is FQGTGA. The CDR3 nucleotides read TGTGCCAGCACGATTCGACAGGGCAACGGTGAAGCTTTCTTT. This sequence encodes CASTIRQGNGEAFF.

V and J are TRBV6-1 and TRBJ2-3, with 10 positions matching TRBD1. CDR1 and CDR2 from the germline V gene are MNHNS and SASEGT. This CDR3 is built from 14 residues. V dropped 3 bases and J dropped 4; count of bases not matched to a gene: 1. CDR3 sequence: CASSDGQGADTQYF. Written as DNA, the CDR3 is TGTGCCAGCAGTGACGGACAGGGGGCAGATACGCAGTATTTT.

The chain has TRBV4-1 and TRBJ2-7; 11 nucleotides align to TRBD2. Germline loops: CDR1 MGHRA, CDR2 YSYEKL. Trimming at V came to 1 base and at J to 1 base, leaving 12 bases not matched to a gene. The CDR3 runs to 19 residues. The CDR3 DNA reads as TGCGCCAGCAGCCAAGTTCAAGGTTTAGCGGGGGGGCGGTCCTACGAGCAGTACTTC. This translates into CASSQVQGLAGGRSYEQYF.

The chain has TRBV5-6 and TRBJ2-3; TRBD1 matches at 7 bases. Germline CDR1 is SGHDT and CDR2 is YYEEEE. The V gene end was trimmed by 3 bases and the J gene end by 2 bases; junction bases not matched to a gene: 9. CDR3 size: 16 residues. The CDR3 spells CASSSITGELTDTQYF. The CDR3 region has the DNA TGTGCCAGCAGCTCGATAACAGGGGAACTCACAGATACGCAGTATTTT. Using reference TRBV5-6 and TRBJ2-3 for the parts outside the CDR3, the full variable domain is DAGVTQSPTHLIKTRGQQVTLRCSPKSGHDTVSWYQQALGQGPQFIFQYYEEEERQRGNFPDRFSGHQFPNYSSELNVNALLLGDSALYLCASSSITGELTDTQYFGPGTRLTVL.

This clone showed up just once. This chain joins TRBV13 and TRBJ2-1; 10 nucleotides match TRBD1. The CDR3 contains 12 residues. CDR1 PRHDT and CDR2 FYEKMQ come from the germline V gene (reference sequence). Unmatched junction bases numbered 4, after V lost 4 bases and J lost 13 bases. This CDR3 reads CASSSRDRGQFF. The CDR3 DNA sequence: TGTGCCAGCAGCTCCCGGGACAGGGGACAGTTCTTC.